This T cell receptor beta chain was recovered during a study of T cell responses to AZD1222 COVID-19 vaccine. Findings and limits, study-wide: In the spike-specific TCR repertoire, nearly half reportedly target unmutated variant regions.

After removal of 1 base from V and 0 bases from J, the junction contained 6 bases not matched to a gene. The germline V gene encodes CDR1 SGHNT and CDR2 YENEEA. The CDR3 covers 17 residues. Clones were sequenced by immunoSEQ multiplex PCR, and TCRdb holds only the in-frame ones, with some missing. The table has 75,000 to 95,000 clones, about 88% seen once. Only one count was recorded for this clone. Antigen specificity is unknown. This clonotype was sampled from an adult in good health. Sequenced material: peripheral blood, taken on day 0 of AZD1222 vaccination. The chain is built from TRBV11-3 and TRBJ2-1, with 7 positions matching TRBD1. The CDR3 here is CASSLAETGSSYNEQFF. The CDR3 DNA follows: TGTGCCAGCAGCTTAGCCGAGACAGGGAGCTCCTACAATGAGCAGTTCTTC.